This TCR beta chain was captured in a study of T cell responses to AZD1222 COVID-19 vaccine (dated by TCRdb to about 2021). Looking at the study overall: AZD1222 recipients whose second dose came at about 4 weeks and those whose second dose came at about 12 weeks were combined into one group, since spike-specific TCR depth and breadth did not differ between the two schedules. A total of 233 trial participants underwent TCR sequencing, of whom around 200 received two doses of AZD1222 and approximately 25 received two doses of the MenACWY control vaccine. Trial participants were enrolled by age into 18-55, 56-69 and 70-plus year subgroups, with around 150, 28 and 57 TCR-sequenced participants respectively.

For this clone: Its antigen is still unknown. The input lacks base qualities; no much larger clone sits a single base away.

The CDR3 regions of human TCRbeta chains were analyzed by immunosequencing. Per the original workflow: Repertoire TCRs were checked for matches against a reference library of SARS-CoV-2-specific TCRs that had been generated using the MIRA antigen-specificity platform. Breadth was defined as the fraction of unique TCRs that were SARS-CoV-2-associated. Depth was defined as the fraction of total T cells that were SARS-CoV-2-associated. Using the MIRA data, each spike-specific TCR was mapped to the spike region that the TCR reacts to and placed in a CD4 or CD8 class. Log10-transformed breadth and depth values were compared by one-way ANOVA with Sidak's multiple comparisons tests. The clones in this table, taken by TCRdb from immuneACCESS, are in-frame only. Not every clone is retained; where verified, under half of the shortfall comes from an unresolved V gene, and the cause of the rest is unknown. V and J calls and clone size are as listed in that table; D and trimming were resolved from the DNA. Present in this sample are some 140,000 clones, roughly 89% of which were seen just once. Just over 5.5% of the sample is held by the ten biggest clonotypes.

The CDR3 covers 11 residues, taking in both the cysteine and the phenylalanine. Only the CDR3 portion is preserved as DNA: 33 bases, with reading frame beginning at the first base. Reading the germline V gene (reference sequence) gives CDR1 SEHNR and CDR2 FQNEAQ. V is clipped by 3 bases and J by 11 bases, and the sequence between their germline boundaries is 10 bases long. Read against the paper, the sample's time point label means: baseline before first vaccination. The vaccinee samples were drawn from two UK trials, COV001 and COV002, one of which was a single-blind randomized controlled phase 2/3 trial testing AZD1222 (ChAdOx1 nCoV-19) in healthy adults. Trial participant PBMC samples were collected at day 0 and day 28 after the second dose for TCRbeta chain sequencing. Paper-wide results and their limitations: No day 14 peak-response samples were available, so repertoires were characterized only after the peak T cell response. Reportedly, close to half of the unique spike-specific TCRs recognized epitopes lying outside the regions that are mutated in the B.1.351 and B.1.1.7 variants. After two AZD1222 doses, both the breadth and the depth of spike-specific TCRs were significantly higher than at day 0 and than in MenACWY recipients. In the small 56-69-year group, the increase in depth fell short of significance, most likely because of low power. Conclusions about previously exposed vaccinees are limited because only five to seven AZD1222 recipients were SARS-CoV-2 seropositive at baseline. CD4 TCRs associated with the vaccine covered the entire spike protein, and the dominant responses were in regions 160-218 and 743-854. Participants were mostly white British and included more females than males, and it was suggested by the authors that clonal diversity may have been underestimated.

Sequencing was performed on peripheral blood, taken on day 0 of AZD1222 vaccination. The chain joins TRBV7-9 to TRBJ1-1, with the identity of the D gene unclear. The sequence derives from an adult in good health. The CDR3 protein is CASSFLGMAFF. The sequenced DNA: TGTGCCAGCAGCTTTTTGGGGATGGCTTTCTTT.